The entry that follows covers one T cell receptor (beta chain) sequence. Only one count was recorded for this clone. It has no known antigen specificity. The record has no base qualities; no much larger clone is one base away. Participants in the prospective study were aged roughly 18 to 90 years, lived in about two dozen United States geographic areas, and enrolled through a virtual design. Cohort assignment in the prospective study relied on participant-reported clinical history from a screening survey and a study questionnaire. Recovered participants in ImmuneRACE Cohort 3 were defined as having two consecutive negative NP/OP PCR tests, clearance from a healthcare professional, or resolution of symptoms. In the prospective study, mobile phlebotomists collected whole blood, serum and a nasopharyngeal or oropharyngeal swab from each participant. Additional blood draws and questionnaires over an approximately 2-month period could optionally be provided by prospective study participants. Prospective study blood samples were shipped either frozen or at room temperature before DNA extraction.

This specimen belongs to a study of blood T cell repertoires in COVID-19 (dated by TCRdb to about 2020). Background on the whole study: Samples from collaborators originated in the United States, Italy and Spain and spanned both the acute and convalescent phases of COVID-19. The dataset comprised deeply sampled blood TCRbeta repertoires from subjects exposed to, actively infected with, or recovered from COVID-19. Samples came from the ongoing ImmuneRACE study (first 160 participants) plus 1,254 subjects from 6 global collaborators. A freely available public database, intended as a resource for researchers studying the immune response to SARS-CoV-2, is where the repertoires were released. Nearly every sample came with metadata listing a de-identified subject ID, COVID-19 status, age in years and sex. The material from the prospective study consisted of cDNA or gDNA derived from T cells, B-cell-depleted T cells, or PBMCs. Where HLA class I and class II types were available, the types were taken from metadata supplied by the sample provider, not from assay-based typing. The paper's findings and limits, for the study overall: The quantity of clinical and demographic metadata differed by source and by participant and was supplied without curation.

TCRbeta CDR3 regions were amplified from genomic DNA using the immunoSEQ Assay, a bias-controlled multiplex PCR. On the study's bioinformatics: The number of nucleated cells in each sample was estimated by amplification of reference gene primers within the assay. Sequence reads were collapsed and filtered to measure the absolute abundance of every unique TCRbeta CDR3 rearrangement. For each sample, productive Simpson clonality was calculated as the square root of Simpson's diversity index over productive rearrangements. TCRdb holds this immuneACCESS table with in-frame rearrangements only. Some clones are missing; in checked studies, unresolved V genes explain under half, and the rest has no known cause. For V, J and clone size, that table is used; D and trimming come from the DNA. The sample table shows roughly 150,000 clones, and approximately 82% are seen once. The ten largest account for about a sixth of the sample.

Sequenced input: PBMCs or T cells enriched from blood (not recorded which). This TCR was recovered from a man aged 55 to 70 who had recovered from COVID-19.

The nucleotides are TGTGCCAGCAGCTTAGGAACACAGGGCAATGAGCAGTTCTTC. This codes for CASSLGTQGNEQFF. The chain joins TRBV11-3 to TRBJ2-1; a tentative D call is TRBD1 (6 bases match). The germline V gene yields SGHNT for CDR1 and YENEEA for CDR2. The cysteine opens and the phenylalanine closes a CDR3 of 14 amino acids. The read is trimmed to its CDR3 DNA, 42 bases read in frame from base 1. A distance of 10 bases separates the germline ends of V and J, which lose 1 base and 6 bases respectively.